This TCR beta chain derives from a study of blood T cell repertoires in COVID-19. Study as a whole: COVID-19 samples, acute and convalescent, were from the United States, Italy and Spain. T cells, B-cell-depleted T cells, or PBMCs supplied cDNA or gDNA.

In the authors' methods: The assay estimated nucleated cells by amplifying reference gene primers. Clones were sequenced by immunoSEQ multiplex PCR, and TCRdb holds only the in-frame ones, with some missing. The DNA was the basis for D and trimming; V, J and clone size are from that table. The data contain 250,000 to 350,000 clones, 89% of them singletons. Germline V CDR1 and CDR2: SGHNT, YYREEE (reference sequence). The CDR3 spans 15 residues. Trimming removed 3 bases from V and 6 bases from J; junction bases left unmatched: 9. Specimen: peripheral blood. The TCR comes from a middle-aged woman who had recovered from COVID-19. The rearrangement links TRBV5-4 to TRBJ2-7, with 10 bases aligning to TRBD2. The CDR3 sequence is CASSSRTSGTGEQYF. For the CDR3, the DNA is TGTGCCAGCAGCTCCCGGACTAGCGGTACCGGCGAGCAGTACTTC.